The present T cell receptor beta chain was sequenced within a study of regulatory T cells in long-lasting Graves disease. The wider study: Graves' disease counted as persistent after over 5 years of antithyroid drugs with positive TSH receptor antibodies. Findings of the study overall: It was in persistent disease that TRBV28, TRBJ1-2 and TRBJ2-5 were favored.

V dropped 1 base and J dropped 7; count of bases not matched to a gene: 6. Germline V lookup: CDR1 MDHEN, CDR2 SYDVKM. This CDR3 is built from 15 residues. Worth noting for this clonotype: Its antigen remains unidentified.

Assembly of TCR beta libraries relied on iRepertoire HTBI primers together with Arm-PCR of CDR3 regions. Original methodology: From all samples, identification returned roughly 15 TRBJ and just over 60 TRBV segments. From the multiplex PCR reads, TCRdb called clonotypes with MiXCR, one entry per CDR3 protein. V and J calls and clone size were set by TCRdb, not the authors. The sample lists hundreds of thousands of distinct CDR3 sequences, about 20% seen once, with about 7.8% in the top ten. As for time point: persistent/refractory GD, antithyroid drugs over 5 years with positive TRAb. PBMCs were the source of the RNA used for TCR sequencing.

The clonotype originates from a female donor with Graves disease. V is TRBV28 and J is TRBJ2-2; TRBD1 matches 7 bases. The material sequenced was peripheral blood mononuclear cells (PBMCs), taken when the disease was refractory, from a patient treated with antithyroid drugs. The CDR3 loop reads CASSLSGRTGGELFF. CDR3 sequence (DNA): TGTGCCAGCAGTTTATCGGGTCGGACAGGCGGGGAGCTGTTTTTT.